A single sample gave rise to the 26 T cell receptor beta chains below, sequenced in a study of shared clonotypes between healthy human individuals. The repertoire was sequenced with immunoSEQ multiplex PCR; TCRdb's copy has only in-frame clones and lacks some. The repertoire includes some 2.4 million clones, 93% of them detected once, and roughly 0.39% sits in the top ten. Sequenced input: naive CD4+ T cells from PBMCs. Regarding subset: CD45RA+ positively selected. The receptors derive from a man aged 18 to 30 in good health. Some clones in this sample may be carry-over from other donors' samples.

The chain carries TRBV6-5 and TRBJ2-3, with D perhaps matching TRBD2 (6 bases). Germline-derived CDR1 and CDR2 are MNHEY and SVGAGI. The CDR3 runs 15 residues. The V end was cut by 1 base, the J end by 2 bases, with 10 bases between. Here the CDR3 DNA reads TGTGCCAGCAGTTACTTGAGCGGGTCCACAGATACGCAGTATTTT. It specifies CASSYLSGSTDTQYF.

Concerning this clone itself: Other DNA sequences of this sample code for an identical CDR3. The CDR3 here is CASSLATGGSGNTIYF. CDR3 coding DNA: TGCGCCAGCAGCTTGGCGACCGGTGGATCTGGAAACACCATATATTTT. The rearrangement joins TRBV5-1 to TRBJ1-3; no definite D call. V was clipped by 0 bases and J by 1 base, with 11 bases between them. The CDR3 is 16 amino acids. Germline V gene sequence: CDR1 SGHRS, CDR2 YFSETQ.

The chain links TRBV6-5 to TRBJ1-4; D uncertain. The CDR3 runs to 14 residues. The ends were cut back, 6 bases at V and 0 bases at J, with 8 bases in the middle. Germline V CDR1 and CDR2: MNHEY, SVGAGI. CDR3 residues: CASRRGATNEKLFF. CDR3 coding DNA: TGTGCCAGCAGACGTGGTGCAACTAATGAAAAACTGTTTTTT.

CDR3 nucleotide sequence: TGTGCCAGCTCCCGTTCTAGCGGGAGTGCGGAGACCCAGTACTTC. Translating it yields CASSRSSGSAETQYF. The V call is TRBV6-5, the J call TRBJ2-5; 10 bases are shared with TRBD2. J was trimmed by 5 bases and V by 8 bases; bases with no gene match: 11. Germline values: CDR1 MNHEY, CDR2 SVGAGI. The CDR3 is 15 residues long.

V and J are TRBV7-8 and TRBJ2-7, with D unresolved. V was shortened by 2 bases and J by 3 bases, with 14 bases between the two germline ends. Germline values: CDR1 SGHVS, CDR2 FQNEAQ. This CDR3 spans 15 amino acids. The CDR3 protein is CASSLYVTWDYEQYF. The DNA of the CDR3 is TGTGCCAGCAGCTTATATGTGACATGGGACTACGAGCAGTACTTC. The whole variable domain, remainder taken from reference TRBV7-8 and TRBJ2-7, is GAGVSQSPRYKVAKRGQDVALRCDPISGHVSLFWYQQALGQGPEFLTYFQNEAQLDKSGLPSDRFFAERPEGSVSTLKIQRTQQEDSAVYLCASSLYVTWDYEQYFGPGTRLTVT.

This clone was found a few times. The sample has other DNA sequences that encode this CDR3 too. This chain joins TRBV5-1 and TRBJ2-7; unclear D gene. Trimming left V 0 bases short and J 0 bases short, with 7 bases between. The CDR3 spans 14 residues. Per germline, CDR1 SGHRS and CDR2 YFSETQ. CDR3 nucleotide sequence: TGCGCCAGCAGCTTGGTTGCAGGCTCCTACGAGCAGTACTTC. Protein product: CASSLVAGSYEQYF. Supplemented by reference TRBV5-1 and TRBJ2-7, the full variable domain reads KAGVTQTPRYLIKTRGQQVTLSCSPISGHRSVSWYQQTPGQGLQFLFEYFSETQRNKGNFPGRFSGRQFSNSRSEMNVSTLELGDSALYLCASSLVAGSYEQYFGPGTRLTVT.

V and J are TRBV7-3 and TRBJ2-5; a possible D gene is TRBD2 (6 bases). Germline loops: CDR1 SGHTA, CDR2 FQGTGA. V lost 3 bases to trimming and J lost 4 bases, with 9 bases between them. This CDR3 has 13 residues. CDR3 DNA sequence: TGTGCCAGCAGCTTGCGGGGTGCAGAGACCCAGTACTTC. It specifies CASSLRGAETQYF.

This clone was picked up one time. This chain links TRBV5-1 with TRBJ2-5, with 14 bases identical to TRBD2. The DNA end is more similar to TRBJ2-7, so the J call may be wrong. The CDR3 extends over 16 amino acids. The V gene's germline CDR1 is SGHRS and CDR2 YFSETQ. Here the CDR3 reads CASSKGLAGEGYEQYF. For the CDR3, the DNA is TGCGCCAGCAGCAAGGGACTAGCGGGAGAAGGTTACGAGCAGTACTTC.

V usage is TRBV28 and J usage is TRBJ2-6; 10 nucleotides align to TRBD1. J was trimmed by 2 bases and V by 6 bases; bases with no gene match: 7. The CDR3 is 17 residues long. Germline CDR1 MDHEN, CDR2 SYDVKM. Here the CDR3 reads CASREPGTGAGANVLTF. The CDR3, as DNA: TGTGCCAGCAGGGAACCCGGGACAGGGGCTGGGGCCAACGTCCTGACTTTC.

The V and J genes are TRBV6-4 and TRBJ2-1; TRBD2 is a possible D gene (6 bases). Germline-derived CDR1 and CDR2 are MRHNA and SNTAGT. This CDR3 is 16 amino acids long. V dropped 4 bases and J dropped 0 bases, with 13 bases sitting between them. This CDR3 is CASSASLASSYNEQFF. CDR3 nucleotides: TGTGCCAGCAGTGCCAGTCTAGCGAGCTCCTACAATGAGCAGTTCTTC.

CDR3 DNA sequence: TGTGCCAGCAGCCAAGGAAGACAGGGATCCTACGAGCAGTACTTC. It translates to CASSQGRQGSYEQYF. This chain links TRBV4-2 with TRBJ2-7; 7 bases fit TRBD1. V lost 1 base and J lost 1; bases outside the gene matches: 4. This CDR3 is 15 amino acids long. Per germline, CDR1 LGHNA and CDR2 YNFKEQ.

The chain has TRBV19 and TRBJ2-5; 8 bases map to TRBD2. The V gene's germline CDR1 is LNHDA and CDR2 SQIVND (reference sequence). The CDR3 length is 14 residues. V was pared by 5 bases and J by 4 bases, with 6 bases of the junction left unmatched. The CDR3 DNA reads TGTGCCAGTAGTTCCGGGAGGGCATCAGAGACCCAGTACTTC. It is translated as CASSSGRASETQYF.

The chain joins TRBV6-6 to TRBJ2-7; D not certain. Germline CDR1 is MNHNY and CDR2 is SVGAGI (reference sequence). CDR3 size: 12 residues. The V end was cut by 6 bases, the J end by 0 bases, with 6 bases between. DNA for the CDR3: TGTGCCAGCAGCCTCCCCTCCTACGAGCAGTACTTC. Its protein product is CASSLPSYEQYF.

This clone was seen only a few times. Other DNA sequences in this specimen translate into the identical CDR3. The chain is built from TRBV19 and TRBJ1-1, with 8 bases identical to TRBD1. The J segment lost 4 bases and the V segment lost 4 bases, leaving 2 bases of the junction unmatched. Germline V CDR1 and CDR2: LNHDA, SQIVND (reference sequence). The CDR3 is made up of 13 amino acids. The DNA of the CDR3 is TGTGCCAGTAGTAGACAGGGGAGCACTGAAGCTTTCTTT. Its translation is CASSRQGSTEAFF.

This clone was seen only once. The chain joins TRBV6-6 to TRBJ2-7; no clear D gene. CDR3 size: 13 residues. Germline CDR1 and CDR2: MNHNY and SVGAGI (reference sequence). Trimming removed 4 bases at V and 7 bases at J, with 14 bases between. DNA of the CDR3: TGTGCCAGCAGTTGCTTGGGTGAAGAGGAGCAGTACTTC. Its protein is CASSCLGEEEQYF.

This sequence joins TRBV5-1 and TRBJ1-2; 7 nucleotides match TRBD1. The CDR3 sequence is 14 residues long. J gave up 5 bases and V 6 bases, and 10 bases lay outside the gene matches. Germline-derived CDR1 and CDR2 are SGHRS and YFSETQ. CDR3 amino acids: CASTPDREIYGYTF. CDR3 bases: TGCGCCAGCACTCCCGACAGGGAAATATATGGCTACACCTTC. Full variable domain (missing parts from reference TRBV5-1 and TRBJ1-2): KAGVTQTPRYLIKTRGQQVTLSCSPISGHRSVSWYQQTPGQGLQFLFEYFSETQRNKGNFPGRFSGRQFSNSRSEMNVSTLELGDSALYLCASTPDREIYGYTFGSGTRLTVV.

The V and J genes are TRBV2 and TRBJ1-5; tentative D call: TRBD1 (6 bases). The CDR3 extends over 15 amino acids. The ends were cut back, 1 base at V and 4 bases at J, with 11 bases in the middle. CDR1 and CDR2 from the germline V gene are SNHLY and FYNNEI. In DNA form, the CDR3 reads TGTGCCAGCAGTGAAGGGGACATTCCGAATCAGCCCCAGCATTTT. This sequence encodes CASSEGDIPNQPQHF.

The chain combines TRBV27 with TRBJ1-4; perhaps TRBD1 as D (5 bases). The CDR3 sequence is 13 residues long. Per the germline V gene, CDR1 is MNHEY and CDR2 is SMNVEV (reference sequence). V lost 1 base to trimming and J lost 9 bases, with 9 bases between them. The CDR3, as DNA: TGTGCCAGCAGTTTATTTTCGGGGCAAAAACTGTTTTTT. It yields the protein CASSLFSGQKLFF.

V and J are TRBV7-3 and TRBJ1-1; D possibly corresponds to TRBD1 (6 bases). Germline V gene data show CDR1 as SGHTA and CDR2 as FQGTGA. V lost 5 bases, J lost 4 bases, and 17 bases lay in between. The CDR3 runs to 15 residues. CDR3 in amino acids: CASSLRGGASTEAFF. The CDR3 DNA sequence: TGTGCCAGCAGCCTAAGAGGGGGGGCGAGCACTGAAGCTTTCTTT. The variable domain in full, with the rest retrieved from reference TRBV7-3 and TRBJ1-1, is GAGVSQTPSNKVTEKGKYVELRCDPISGHTALYWYRQSLGQGPEFLIYFQGTGAADDSGLPNDRFFAVRPEGSVSTLKIQRTERGDSAVYLCASSLRGGASTEAFFGQGTRLTVV.

The CDR3: CASSSTSGRAYEQYF. In DNA form, the CDR3 reads TGTGCCAGCAGCTCGACTAGCGGGAGGGCCTACGAGCAGTACTTC. The V call is TRBV7-2, the J call TRBJ2-7; 14 nucleotides line up with TRBD2. Looked up from germline, CDR1 is SGHTA and CDR2 is FQGNSA. Germline trimming cut 4 bases from V and 2 bases from J; bases unmatched to any gene: 1. This CDR3 is built from 15 residues.

The V and J genes are TRBV6-1 and TRBJ1-6, with a weak D call TRBD1 (6 bases). The CDR3 contains 15 residues. Germline CDR1 reads MNHNS; CDR2 reads SASEGT. The V end was cut by 6 bases, the J end by 7 bases, with 16 bases between. The CDR3 sequence is CASSAQPGANSPLHF. The DNA for the CDR3 is TGTGCCAGCAGCGCCCAACCGGGGGCCAATTCACCCCTCCACTTT.

As for this clone: In the same sample, other DNA sequences code for this CDR3. In DNA, the CDR3 is TGTGCCAGCAGCTCGCCGGGACGGATATATGGCTACACCTTC. Residues: CASSSPGRIYGYTF. The rearrangement uses TRBV7-2 and TRBJ1-2; a possible D gene is TRBD1 (5 bases). The CDR3 has 14 residues. Germline V gives CDR1 SGHTA, CDR2 FQGNSA. V was trimmed by 4 bases and J by 5 bases, leaving 14 bases between them.

DNA of the CDR3: TGTGCCATCAGTGAGTCAGGGGCGGGCGGACTCTCCTACGAGCAGTACTTC. Translating gives CAISESGAGGLSYEQYF. The chain employs TRBV10-3 and TRBJ2-7; TRBD1 or TRBD2 may be the D gene (5 bases each). The length of the CDR3 is 17 residues. Germline V CDR1 and CDR2: ENHRY, SYGVKD. The V end lost 0 bases, the J end lost 0 bases, and 15 bases lay between the germline ends.

About this clone: Other DNA sequences of this sample code for an identical CDR3. This rearrangement joins TRBV2 to TRBJ2-7; perhaps TRBD2 as D (5 bases). This CDR3 region has 12 residues. The germline V gene encodes CDR1 SNHLY and CDR2 FYNNEI. V was clipped by 6 bases and J by 1 base, with 7 bases between them. Here the CDR3 DNA reads TGTGCCAGCAGGAGGGATTCCTACGAGCAGTACTTC. Encoded protein: CASRRDSYEQYF.

The V and J genes are TRBV19 and TRBJ1-5; D not resolved. The CDR3 spans 15 residues. Germline V gives CDR1 LNHDA, CDR2 SQIVND (reference sequence). Between the trimmed V and J ends, which lost 8 bases and 4 bases, there was a span of 18 bases. The CDR3 DNA follows: TGTGCCAGTGCCCGGAGGTGGAGGGAGAATCAGCCCCAGCATTTT. Translating it yields CASARRWRENQPQHF. Complete variable domain (other parts from reference TRBV19 and TRBJ1-5): DGGITQSPKYLFRKEGQNVTLSCEQNLNHDAMYWYRQDPGQGLRLIYYSQIVNDFQKGDIAEGYSVSREKKESFPLTVTSAQKNPTAFYLCASARRWRENQPQHFGDGTRLSIL.

This clone was seen only a few times. The rearrangement uses TRBV7-2 and TRBJ1-1, with D possibly TRBD1 on 5 matching bases. Deletions cut 5 bases from V and 1 base from J, with 11 bases between. In germline, CDR1 is SGHTA, CDR2 FQGNSA. CDR3 length: 14 amino acids. The CDR3 region has the DNA TGTGCCAGCAGCCCGGACACGGGGAACACTGAAGCTTTCTTT. This encodes CASSPDTGNTEAFF. The full variable domain, its missing parts supplied by reference TRBV7-2 and TRBJ1-1, is GAGVSQSPSNKVTEKGKDVELRCDPISGHTALYWYRQSLGQGLEFLIYFQGNSAPDKSGLPSDRFSAERTGGSVSTLTIQRTQQEDSAVYLCASSPDTGNTEAFFGQGTRLTVV.